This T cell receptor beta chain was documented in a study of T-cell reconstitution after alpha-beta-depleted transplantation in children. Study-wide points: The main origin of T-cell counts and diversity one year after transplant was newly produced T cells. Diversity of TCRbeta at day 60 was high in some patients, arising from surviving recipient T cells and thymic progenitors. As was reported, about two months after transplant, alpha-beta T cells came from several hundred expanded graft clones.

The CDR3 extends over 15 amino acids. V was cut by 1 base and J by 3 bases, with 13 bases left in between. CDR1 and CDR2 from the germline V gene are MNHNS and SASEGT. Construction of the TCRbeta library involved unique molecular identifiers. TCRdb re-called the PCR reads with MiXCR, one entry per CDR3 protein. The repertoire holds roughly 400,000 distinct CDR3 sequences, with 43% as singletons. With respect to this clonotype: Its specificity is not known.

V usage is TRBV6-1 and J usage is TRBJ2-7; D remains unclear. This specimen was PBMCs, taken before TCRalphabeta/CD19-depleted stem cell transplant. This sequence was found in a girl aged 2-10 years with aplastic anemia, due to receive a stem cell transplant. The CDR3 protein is CASSEGPSAIYEQYF. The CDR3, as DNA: TGTGCCAGCAGTGAAGGCCCGTCGGCCATCTACGAGCAGTACTTC.